The 8 T cell receptor beta chains presented below share a single source sample, sequenced in a study of human T cells and chemical hapten exposure. One entry per CDR3 protein results from TCRdb running MiXCR on the RACE reads. Of about 120,000 distinct CDR3 sequences listed, about 13% are singletons. Time point meaning: pre-sensitization, week 0. Indicated treatment: therapeutic diphenylcyclopropenone sensitization with weekly scalp DPC. The material was whole blood, obtained in connection with sensitization to the hapten diphenylcyclopropenone (DPC). The receptor set was obtained from a woman aged 18-29 years with alopecia areata. Some clones in this sample may be carry-over from other donors' samples.

The chain employs TRBV20-1 and TRBJ2-7, with no clear D. Trimming shortened V by 3 bases and J by 0 bases, and 9 bases separated the two germline ends. The CDR3 is 13 amino acids. Looked up from germline, CDR1 is DFQATT and CDR2 is SNEGSKA (reference sequence). The CDR3 spells CSASSGPSYEQYF. CDR3 DNA: TGCAGTGCTAGCAGTGGGCCCTCCTACGAGCAGTACTTC.

This clonotype was seen repeatedly, ten times or more. The chain combines TRBV19 with TRBJ2-1; possible D gene TRBD2, 6 bases. The CDR3 consists of 18 residues. Germline CDR1 reads LNHDA; CDR2 reads SQIVND (reference sequence). V was pared by 3 bases and J by 3 bases, with 21 bases between. The CDR3 sequence: CASSIRLSGDGDYNEQFF. The CDR3 DNA is TGTGCCAGTAGTATCCGCCTCTCGGGGGACGGGGACTACAATGAGCAGTTCTTC.

The rearrangement links TRBV6-5 to TRBJ2-2; TRBD2 might be the D (6 bases). The CDR3 is 12 amino acids. CDR1 is MNHEY, CDR2 SVGAGI, per germline. Deletions cut 5 bases from V and 5 bases from J, with 6 bases between. The CDR3, as DNA: TGTGCCAGCAGTCGGGGGACCGGGGAGCTGTTTTTT. Its protein is CASSRGTGELFF.

The J gene is TRBJ2-7, the V gene TRBV5-1, with no clear D. Deletions cut 4 bases from V and 0 bases from J, with 11 bases between. Germline V gene lookup returns CDR1 SGHRS and CDR2 YFSETQ. This CDR3 comprises 14 residues. This CDR3 is CASSQDVSSYEQYF. The CDR3, as DNA: TGCGCCAGCAGCCAGGACGTAAGCTCCTACGAGCAGTACTTC. Looking up the rest from reference TRBV5-1 and TRBJ2-7 gives the full variable domain: KAGVTQTPRYLIKTRGQQVTLSCSPISGHRSVSWYQQTPGQGLQFLFEYFSETQRNKGNFPGRFSGRQFSNSRSEMNVSTLELGDSALYLCASSQDVSSYEQYFGPGTRLTVT.

The chain employs TRBV5-1 and TRBJ2-2; tentatively, D is TRBD1 (5 bases). V was clipped by 4 bases and J by 7 bases, with 20 bases between them. The CDR3 totals 16 residues. The germline V gene encodes CDR1 SGHRS and CDR2 YFSETQ. CDR3 in amino acids: CASSPLSGKPLGELFF. DNA of the CDR3: TGCGCCAGCAGCCCACTGTCAGGGAAACCTCTCGGGGAGCTGTTTTTT.

The sample holds a few counts of this clonotype. The J gene is TRBJ2-3, the V gene TRBV7-2, with D possibly being TRBD1 (6 bases). CDR1 and CDR2 (germline): SGHTA, FQGNSA. Trimming removed 4 bases from V and 0 bases from J, with 14 bases in between. The CDR3 is 16 residues long. CDR3 in DNA: TGTGCCAGCAGCTCCGTGGGGGACAAGAGCACAGATACGCAGTATTTT. Its translation is CASSSVGDKSTDTQYF.

This clonotype has a handful of counts. The rearrangement links TRBV29-1 to TRBJ2-2, with a weak D call TRBD1 (5 bases). V was pared by 6 bases and J by 3 bases, with 14 bases between. This CDR3 is built from 14 residues. Germline V lookup: CDR1 SQVTM, CDR2 ANQGSEA. The CDR3 DNA is TGCAGCGTCGCAAAGTCCAGGGACACCGGGGAGCTGTTTTTT. Its translation: CSVAKSRDTGELFF.

The chain uses TRBV18 and TRBJ1-5, with 10 bases matching TRBD1. The V gene end was trimmed by 8 bases and the J gene end by 4 bases; junction bases not matched to a gene: 2. The CDR3 consists of 13 residues. Per the germline V gene, CDR1 is KGHSH and CDR2 is LQKENI. CDR3 nucleotide sequence: TGTGCCAGCGGGACAGGGGTAAATCAGCCCCAGCATTTT. Its protein is CASGTGVNQPQHF.